Presented here are 9 T cell receptor beta chains from one specimen sequenced in a study of blood T cell repertoires in COVID-19. Produced via immunoSEQ multiplex PCR; TCRdb's table is partial and in-frame only. Among more than 150,000 clones listed, around 80% were seen once. The sample consisted of peripheral blood. All receptors derive from a young man with active or convalescent COVID-19.

V and J are TRBV6-5 and TRBJ1-2, with D uncertain. Trimming removed 6 bases at V and 6 bases at J, with 17 bases between. CDR1 is MNHEY and CDR2 is SVGAGI in the germline V gene. The length of the CDR3 is 14 residues. The CDR3 is CASRRSGGLDGYTF. The CDR3 DNA sequence: TGTGCCAGCAGGCGCTCGGGAGGTTTGGATGGCTACACCTTC.

This clone was seen at least ten times. The rearrangement links TRBV6-1 to TRBJ1-2; 7 positions match TRBD1. J gave up 8 bases and V 2 bases, and 11 bases lay outside the gene matches. This CDR3 is built from 15 residues. The germline CDR1 and CDR2 sequences are MNHNS and SASEGT. The CDR3 DNA reads TGTGCCAGCAGTGAAAGTCCCGGGACAGTTAGCGGCTACACCTTC. This translates into CASSESPGTVSGYTF.

This chain uses TRBV21-1 with TRBJ1-4; whether TRBD1, the table's D call, matches the DNA was not checked. TRBV21-1 is given as a pseudogene. This CDR3 contains 17 residues. CDR3 sequence reads: CASSPSGTGSKREKLFF. DNA for the CDR3: TGTGCCAGCAGCCCTTCCGGGACAGGGTCCAAGAGGGAAAAACTGTTTTTT.

The chain couples TRBV19 to TRBJ1-6, with D hard to call. There are 17 residues in the CDR3. From germline, CDR1 is LNHDA and CDR2 SQIVND (reference sequence). The germline V and J ends were trimmed by 6 bases and 3 bases, with 18 bases remaining between them. The CDR3 DNA reads TGTGCCAGTAGGGGAAGAGGAGGCCGGGACTATAATTCACCCCTCCACTTT. Its translation: CASRGRGGRDYNSPLHF.

This clone was counted between two and nine times. This rearrangement joins TRBV10-3 to TRBJ1-4; no clear D. Trimming stripped 2 bases from V and 7 bases from J, with 8 bases between. The germline gives CDR1 ENHRY, CDR2 SYGVKD. The CDR3 length is 13 residues. The CDR3 sequence: CAISERTAEKLFF. The CDR3 nucleotides read TGTGCCATCAGTGAGCGCACAGCTGAAAAACTGTTTTTT.

V gene TRBV6-5 combines with J gene TRBJ1-2; the match to TRBD1 covers 9 bases. The germline V gene encodes CDR1 MNHEY and CDR2 SVGAGI. V was pared by 6 bases and J by 12 bases, with 8 bases of the junction left unmatched. The CDR3 contains 12 residues. CDR3 region: CASRSLDRGDTF. In DNA form, the CDR3 reads TGTGCCAGCAGGTCCTTGGACAGGGGAGACACCTTC.

The V call is TRBV30, the J call TRBJ1-4; D gene uncertain. The germline V and J ends were trimmed by 5 bases and 1 base, with 5 bases remaining between them. The CDR3 runs to 12 residues. CDR1 and CDR2 (germline): GTSNPN, SVGIG (reference sequence). This chain's CDR3 is CAWARTNEKLFF. The CDR3 DNA is TGTGCCTGGGCCAGAACTAATGAAAAACTGTTTTTT. Full variable domain (rest looked up from reference TRBV30 and TRBJ1-4): SQTIHQWPATLVQPVGSPLSLECTVEGTSNPNLYWYRQAAGRGLQLLFYSVGIGQISSEVPQNLSASRPQDRQFILSSKKLLLSDSGFYLCAWARTNEKLFFGSGTQLSVL.

This chain links TRBV21-1 with TRBJ1-4. TRBV21-1 corresponds to a pseudogene. There are 18 residues in the CDR3. The CDR3 DNA follows: TGTGCCAGCAGCATACAGCCCCGGGGGGGTCCGCCCGAGGAAAAACTGTTTTTT. This codes for CASSIQPRGGPPEEKLFF.

The J gene is TRBJ2-7, the V gene TRBV6-2 or TRBV6-3; 8 bases align to TRBD2. The germline CDR1 and CDR2 sequences are MNHEY and SVGEGT. The length of the CDR3 is 16 residues. Trimming cost V 5 bases and J 0 bases; bases outside gene matches: 9. CDR3 sequence: CASSNPGGPRSYEQYF. The CDR3 DNA reads as TGTGCCAGCAGTAACCCGGGAGGGCCCCGCTCCTACGAGCAGTACTTC.